The 21 T cell receptor beta chains in this list originate from one sample, sequenced in a study of control samples from healthy donors and cancer patients. The assay was immunoSEQ multiplex PCR, and TCRdb's table has in-frame clones only and misses some. The sample has fewer than 150,000 clones, about nine tenths seen once. The sequenced sample was blood. Every receptor here comes from a man younger than 35 in good health.

For the CDR3, the DNA is TGTGCCAGCAGCTCCCCGACAGGGGGGGGACGTAATGAGCAGTTCTTC. Translation gives CASSSPTGGGRNEQFF. V and J are TRBV7-3 and TRBJ2-1; 9 nucleotides agree with TRBD1. The CDR3 sequence is 16 residues long. Per the germline V gene, CDR1 is SGHTA and CDR2 is FQGTGA. The V and J ends lost 4 bases and 7 bases, in that order; junction bases with no gene match: 11.

The V and J genes are TRBV6-5 and TRBJ1-1; 10 bases are a match to TRBD1. Per germline, CDR1 MNHEY and CDR2 SVGAGI. V was clipped by 5 bases and J by 7 bases; unmatched bases: 4. The length of the CDR3 is 13 residues. CDR3 in amino acids: CASSRQGAIEAFF. The CDR3 DNA reads TGTGCCAGCAGTCGACAGGGGGCGATTGAAGCTTTCTTT.

The chain links TRBV7-9 to TRBJ1-1, with 11 bases lining up with TRBD1. The V and J ends lost 5 bases and 4 bases, in that order; junction bases with no gene match: 6. The CDR3 spans 15 residues. Germline CDR1 and CDR2: SEHNR and FQNEAQ (reference sequence). CDR3 sequence (DNA): TGTGCCAGCAGCCAAGCCGGGACAGGGGGCACTGAAGCTTTCTTT. Protein product: CASSQAGTGGTEAFF. Full variable domain (outside the CDR3, taken from reference TRBV7-9 and TRBJ1-1): DTGVSQNPRHKITKRGQNVTFRCDPISEHNRLYWYRQTLGQGPEFLTYFQNEAQLEKSRLLSDRFSAERPKGSFSTLEIQRTEQGDSAMYLCASSQAGTGGTEAFFGQGTRLTVV.

This chain uses TRBV6-2 or TRBV6-3 with TRBJ2-5; no definite D call. The CDR3 length is 12 residues. The germline V gene encodes CDR1 MNHEY and CDR2 SVGEGT. The V gene lost 0 bases and the J gene lost 8 bases, with 7 bases spanning the gap. Here the CDR3 reads CASSYSVRTQYF. CDR3 coding DNA: TGTGCCAGCAGTTACTCGGTTCGTACCCAGTACTTC.

This chain connects TRBV7-3 to TRBJ2-3, with D perhaps assigned TRBD1 or TRBD2 (5 bases each). The CDR3 spans 16 residues. Trimming shortened V by 5 bases and J by 0 bases, and 15 bases separated the two germline ends. Germline assignment: CDR1 SGHTA and CDR2 FQGTGA. CDR3 sequence reads: CASSPLGGSSTDTQYF. DNA for the CDR3: TGTGCCAGCAGCCCCCTTGGGGGTTCTAGCACAGATACGCAGTATTTT. Using reference TRBV7-3 and TRBJ2-3 for the parts outside the CDR3, the full variable domain is GAGVSQTPSNKVTEKGKYVELRCDPISGHTALYWYRQSLGQGPEFLIYFQGTGAADDSGLPNDRFFAVRPEGSVSTLKIQRTERGDSAVYLCASSPLGGSSTDTQYFGPGTRLTVL.

The chain couples TRBV4-1 to TRBJ2-2, with TRBD2 identical over 10 bases. V gave up 1 base and J gave up 5 bases; unmatched junction bases: 4. Germline CDR1 and CDR2: MGHRA and YSYEKL. The CDR3 loop spans 16 amino acids. Here the CDR3 reads CASSQGAGGRTGELFF. In nucleotides, the CDR3 is TGCGCCAGCAGCCAAGGAGCGGGGGGGCGAACCGGGGAGCTGTTTTTT.

The J gene is TRBJ2-2, the V gene TRBV4-1; 10 bases fit TRBD2. Germline CDR1 and CDR2: MGHRA and YSYEKL. V shed 6 bases, J shed 10 bases, and the junction held 8 bases outside the gene matches. CDR3 length: 14 residues. The CDR3 DNA sequence: TGCGCCAGCAGTCGTATAGCGGGAGGTATGGAGCTGTTTTTT. Protein product: CASSRIAGGMELFF.

The chain has TRBV6-2 or TRBV6-3 and TRBJ2-7, with TRBD2 as a possible D gene (5 bases). Germline lookup yields CDR1 MNHEY and CDR2 SVGEGT. This CDR3 has 15 amino acids. Trimming pared 2 bases from V and 2 bases from J, leaving 13 bases between. The CDR3 protein is CASSYGISGAYEQYV. CDR3 in DNA: TGTGCCAGCAGTTACGGGATAAGCGGTGCCTACGAGCAGTACGTC.

This rearrangement joins TRBV11-2 to TRBJ2-2, with 8 bases identical to TRBD1. Germline lookup yields CDR1 SGHAT and CDR2 FQNNGV. The CDR3 consists of 15 residues. V shed 2 bases, J shed 4 bases, and the junction held 3 bases outside the gene matches. CDR3 coding DNA: TGTGCCAGCAGCTTAAGGACAGGGCTCACCGGGGAGCTGTTTTTT. Translated, it gives CASSLRTGLTGELFF.

This clone was observed a few times. The CDR3 DNA is TGCGCCAGCAGCCAAGGGACCGAATGGGAGCAGTTCTTC. Translating it yields CASSQGTEWEQFF. This rearrangement joins TRBV4-3 to TRBJ2-1, with unresolved D. Between the trimmed V and J ends, which lost 1 base and 10 bases, there was a span of 11 bases. Germline lookup yields CDR1 LGHNA and CDR2 YSLEER. CDR3 length equals 13 residues.

On this clone itself: Mismatch with germline at one junction end may stem from a read error. The chain couples TRBV12-3 or TRBV12-4 to TRBJ1-4; 7 nucleotides line up with TRBD1. The CDR3 runs to 13 residues. CDR3 bases: TGTGTCAGCAGGGAGGGGGCGCAGGAAAAACTGTTTTTT. Translating gives CVSREGAQEKLFF.

The gene calls are TRBV6-5 and TRBJ2-2; 9 bases agree with TRBD2. The V gene's germline CDR1 is MNHEY and CDR2 SVGAGI. Losses at the gene ends were 2 bases for V and 3 bases for J; bases not matched to a gene: 1. This CDR3 is 15 amino acids long. The CDR3 DNA sequence: TGTGCCAGCAGTTACGGCGGGAGGGACACCGGGGAGCTGTTTTTT. Translated: CASSYGGRDTGELFF.

The chain has TRBV18 and TRBJ2-3, with 8 bases lining up with TRBD2. The V gene end was trimmed by 3 bases and the J gene end by 3 bases; junction bases not matched to a gene: 5. Germline loops: CDR1 KGHSH, CDR2 LQKENI. The CDR3 length is 15 residues. The chain's CDR3 is CASSPSGGATDTQYF. The CDR3 bases are TGTGCCAGCTCACCCTCCGGGGGGGCAACAGATACGCAGTATTTT.

V is TRBV29-1 and J is TRBJ1-1; 10 bases are shared with TRBD1. J was trimmed by 6 bases and V by 7 bases; bases with no gene match: 14. CDR3 length: 15 residues. Germline lookup yields CDR1 SQVTM and CDR2 ANQGSEA. DNA for the CDR3: TGCAGCGCTACGGACAGGGGGGGAGGGTTCGCTGAAGCTTTCTTT. It codes for CSATDRGGGFAEAFF.

The V and J genes are TRBV4-1 and TRBJ1-5; 11 nucleotides align to TRBD1. The germline gives CDR1 MGHRA, CDR2 YSYEKL. Trimming cost V 4 bases and J 6 bases; bases outside gene matches: 8. This CDR3 has 16 amino acids. CDR3 sequence (DNA): TGCGCCAGCAGCCCGAGGGGACAGGGGGACGGTCAGCCCCAGCATTTT. Its protein product is CASSPRGQGDGQPQHF.

CDR3 region: CASSYSMVSGKTIQETQYF. The DNA of the CDR3 is TGTGCCAGCAGTTACTCGATGGTTAGCGGGAAGACGATCCAAGAGACCCAGTACTTC. The rearrangement joins TRBV6-2 or TRBV6-3 to TRBJ2-5; 8 bases agree with TRBD2. This CDR3 is built from 19 residues. The germline CDR1 and CDR2 sequences are MNHEY and SVGEGT. With V trimmed by 0 bases and J by 1 base, 13 bases remained unmatched.

The chain uses TRBV11-2 and TRBJ1-5, with 7 bases identical to TRBD1. With V trimmed by 5 bases and J by 3 bases, 7 bases remained unmatched. Germline V gives CDR1 SGHAT, CDR2 FQNNGV. This CDR3 is 15 amino acids long. Here the CDR3 reads CASSKGDSTNQPQHF. CDR3 in DNA: TGTGCCAGCAGCAAAGGGGACAGCACCAATCAGCCCCAGCATTTT.

The CDR3 DNA sequence: TGTGCCAGCAGCCCGACTAGCGGGAGCGGTGGGACCCAGTACTTC. This codes for CASSPTSGSGGTQYF. The chain couples TRBV11-2 to TRBJ2-5, with 12 bases fitting TRBD2. V shed 5 bases and J 7 bases; nucleotides not matched to a gene: 8. The V gene's germline CDR1 is SGHAT and CDR2 FQNNGV. This CDR3 has 15 residues.

V usage is TRBV30 and J usage is TRBJ2-3, with D perhaps TRBD1 (5 bases). CDR1 and CDR2 from the germline V gene are GTSNPN and SVGIG (reference sequence). With 3 bases removed from V and 14 bases from J, the gap between germline ends came to 21 bases. The CDR3 runs to 13 residues. For the CDR3, the DNA is TGTGCCTGGAGGTCCGGCCAGGGCCATCCCCGGTATTTT. Protein sequence: CAWRSGQGHPRYF.

CDR3 in amino acids: CASSTETQYF. As DNA, the CDR3 is TGTGCCAGCAGTACGGAGACCCAGTACTTC. The chain has TRBV28 and TRBJ2-5; no clear D. Per germline, CDR1 MDHEN and CDR2 SYDVKM. The CDR3 has 10 residues. The V and J ends lost 5 bases and 5 bases respectively, with 3 bases between them.

There are a few counts of this clone. CDR3 region: CSASDTGPDTEAFF. Written as DNA, the CDR3 is TGCAGTGCTAGTGATACCGGCCCTGACACTGAAGCTTTCTTT. The V call is TRBV20-1, the J call TRBJ1-1; D ambiguous. Trimming shortened V by 3 bases and J by 3 bases, and 14 bases separated the two germline ends. Germline CDR1 reads DFQATT; CDR2 reads SNEGSKA (reference sequence). The CDR3 extends over 14 amino acids.